One sample yielded the 27 T cell receptor beta chains listed below, sequenced in a study of CD8 T cells in ankylosing spondylitis. TCRdb reprocessed the 5' RACE reads with MiXCR, giving one entry per CDR3 protein. The sample includes 200,000 to 300,000 distinct CDR3 sequences, 7% to 10% of them seen just once. Sequenced: blood, either unsorted or a sorted T cell fraction (not recorded which). These receptors were taken from a female donor with ankylosing spondylitis or in good health (not recorded which).

This clonotype was found many times. The chain combines TRBV7-2 with TRBJ2-1, with TRBD2 identical over 8 bases. The V gene's germline CDR1 is SGHTA and CDR2 FQGNSA. With V trimmed by 4 bases and J by 6 bases, 2 bases remained unmatched. The CDR3 runs 13 residues. CDR3 sequence reads: CASSSLAGNEQFF. CDR3 nucleotide sequence: TGTGCCAGCAGCTCTCTAGCGGGCAATGAGCAGTTCTTC.

This clonotype was recorded many times. This chain joins TRBV14 and TRBJ2-1, with D uncertain. V gave up 1 base and J gave up 3 bases, with 16 bases separating them. The CDR3 consists of 17 residues. Per the germline V gene, CDR1 is SGHDN and CDR2 is FVKESK. The DNA for the CDR3 is TGTGCCAGCAGCCAAGGGGGTTGGGCCGGTTACTACAATGAGCAGTTCTTC. The encoded protein is CASSQGGWAGYYNEQFF.

The table lists this clonotype with many counts. The V and J genes are TRBV12-3 or TRBV12-4 and TRBJ2-7; 7 bases are a match to TRBD1. This CDR3 comprises 14 residues. V dropped 2 bases and J dropped 0; count of bases not matched to a gene: 1. The CDR3 coding sequence is TGTGCCAGCAGTTTAACAGGGGACTCCTACGAGCAGTACTTC. Translated: CASSLTGDSYEQYF.

V and J are TRBV30 and TRBJ1-3; TRBD1 might be the D (5 bases). The CDR3 is 14 residues long. V was clipped by 3 bases and J by 6 bases, with 15 bases between them. Germline CDR1 is GTSNPN and CDR2 is SVGIG (reference sequence). In DNA, the CDR3 is TGTGCCTGGAGCCCGCCGGGGGACGAAAACACCATATATTTT. It translates to CAWSPPGDENTIYF.

This clonotype has ten or more counts. The chain couples TRBV29-1 to TRBJ2-7, with D perhaps TRBD1 (5 bases). Between the trimmed V and J ends, which lost 6 bases and 2 bases, there was a span of 14 bases. The CDR3 runs 13 residues. Germline CDR1 reads SQVTM; CDR2 reads ANQGSEA. Here the CDR3 DNA reads TGCAGCGTAAGCCGGCAGGGTACCTACGAGCAGTACTTC. Its protein product is CSVSRQGTYEQYF.

This clonotype was picked up many times. The CDR3, as DNA: TGTGCCACCTTAGCGGGAGGGATGAGGTCCTACAATGAGCAGTTCTTC. Encoded protein: CATLAGGMRSYNEQFF. V usage is TRBV10-3 and J usage is TRBJ2-1; 11 positions match TRBD2. CDR1 is ENHRY, CDR2 SYGVKD, per germline. J lost 1 base, V lost 10 bases, and 9 bases had no gene match. The CDR3 loop spans 16 amino acids.

This clonotype showed up just a few times. The chain carries TRBV7-3 and TRBJ2-7; TRBD2 aligns across 8 bases. The CDR3 is 14 amino acids. The germline CDR1 and CDR2 sequences are SGHTA and FQGTGA. V was clipped by 0 bases and J by 7 bases; unmatched bases: 5. CDR3 nucleotides: TGTGCCAGCAGCTTAACAGCGGGAGTAGGGGAGCAGTACTTC. Residues: CASSLTAGVGEQYF.

This clonotype was seen many times. J is TRBJ2-3 and V is TRBV29-1, with D hard to call. CDR1 and CDR2 from the germline V gene are SQVTM and ANQGSEA. The CDR3 loop spans 10 amino acids. V lost 4 bases and J 5 bases, leaving 4 bases between the germline ends. CDR3 sequence reads: CSVGGDTQYF. The CDR3 DNA sequence: TGCAGCGTTGGGGGAGATACGCAGTATTTT.

This clonotype was seen many times. This chain links TRBV10-3 with TRBJ2-7; 7 bases are shared with TRBD1. V was clipped by 10 bases and J by 3 bases; unmatched bases: 12. The CDR3 covers 14 residues. CDR1 ENHRY and CDR2 SYGVKD come from the germline V gene. DNA of the CDR3: TGTGCCACCAATACCGGGACAGTTATCTACGAGCAGTACTTC. This codes for CATNTGTVIYEQYF.

In its sample, this clonotype was seen many times. The gene calls are TRBV12-3 or TRBV12-4 and TRBJ2-3; possible D gene TRBD2, 7 bases. The CDR3 consists of 16 residues. V lost 5 bases to trimming and J lost 5 bases, with 20 bases between them. In DNA form, the CDR3 reads TGTGCCAGCAGTCCGTACCGGACTAGAGGGGGAGATACGCAGTATTTT. Protein: CASSPYRTRGGDTQYF.

This clonotype was observed at least ten times. The chain has TRBV9 and TRBJ1-1; D might be TRBD1 (6 bases). Trimming shortened V by 3 bases and J by 1 base, and 7 bases separated the two germline ends. The V gene's germline CDR1 is SGDLS and CDR2 YYNGEE. The CDR3 sequence is 13 residues long. The CDR3 bases are TGTGCCAGCAGCGAGGACAGGAACACTGAAGCTTTCTTT. It yields the protein CASSEDRNTEAFF.

This clonotype was detected a few times. The chain combines TRBV2 with TRBJ2-7; D remains ambiguous. Trimming stripped 7 bases from V and 2 bases from J, with 6 bases between. The CDR3 sequence is 11 residues long. Germline V lookup: CDR1 SNHLY, CDR2 FYNNEI. CDR3 nucleotides: TGTGCCAGCAAAAGTACCTACGAGCAGTACTTC. Its protein product is CASKSTYEQYF. Filled out from reference TRBV2 and TRBJ2-7, the complete variable domain reads EPEVTQTPSHQVTQMGQEVILRCVPISNHLYFYWYRQILGQKVEFLVSFYNNEISEKSEIFDDQFSVERPDGSNFTLKIRSTKLEDSAMYFCASKSTYEQYFGPGTRLTVT.

The sample holds a few counts of this clonotype. The chain joins TRBV7-2 to TRBJ1-2, with 7 bases fitting TRBD1. The CDR3 is 14 residues long. Per the germline V gene, CDR1 is SGHTA and CDR2 is FQGNSA. The trim removed 4 bases at V and 4 bases at J, leaving 6 bases unmatched. For the CDR3, the DNA is TGTGCCAGCAGCTACAGGGGATCTTCCTATGGCTACACCTTC. Protein: CASSYRGSSYGYTF.

There are many counts of this clonotype. The gene calls are TRBV5-5 and TRBJ2-7; maybe TRBD1 (6 bases). Germline CDR1 reads SGHKS; CDR2 reads YYEKEE (reference sequence). This CDR3 is 14 amino acids long. Trimming removed 2 bases from V and 3 bases from J, with 12 bases in between. This CDR3 is CASSFRDNLYEQYF. The CDR3 DNA reads TGTGCCAGCAGCTTCCGGGACAACCTCTACGAGCAGTACTTC.

This clonotype was seen more than once but under ten times. The chain employs TRBV7-8 and TRBJ1-1; D unresolved. The CDR3 totals 13 residues. From germline, CDR1 is SGHVS and CDR2 FQNEAQ. V lost 4 bases to trimming and J lost 8 bases, with 14 bases between them. The CDR3 DNA sequence: TGTGCCAGCAGCTCCCCCCTGGTATCAGAAGCTTTCTTT. Its translation is CASSSPLVSEAFF.

This clonotype has a count of ten or more. The chain carries TRBV7-8 and TRBJ2-3, with TRBD2 matching 13 bases. Germline values: CDR1 SGHVS, CDR2 FQNEAQ. This CDR3 is built from 17 residues. V lost 4 bases to trimming and J lost 2 bases; unmatched junction nucleotides: 6. The CDR3 loop reads CASSWELAGGATDTQYF. The CDR3 DNA is TGTGCCAGCAGCTGGGAACTAGCGGGAGGGGCCACAGATACGCAGTATTTT.

This clonotype occurred many times. The chain combines TRBV7-8 with TRBJ2-3, with TRBD2 identical over 10 bases. V was clipped by 8 bases and J by 0 bases; unmatched bases: 8. The length of the CDR3 is 16 residues. Germline loops: CDR1 SGHVS, CDR2 FQNEAQ. The CDR3 region has the DNA TGTGCCAGCGAGCGAGCAGCGGGAGGGAGCACAGATACGCAGTATTTT. Amino acids: CASERAAGGSTDTQYF.

This clonotype has a count of ten or more. The V call is TRBV7-2, the J call TRBJ2-3; D is unresolved. V was trimmed by 5 bases and J by 0 bases, leaving 6 bases between them. The CDR3 totals 13 residues. The germline CDR1 and CDR2 sequences are SGHTA and FQGNSA. The CDR3 DNA follows: TGTGCCAGCAGCATACTGAGCACAGATACGCAGTATTTT. Translation gives CASSILSTDTQYF.

This clonotype was seen only a few times. The rearrangement joins TRBV7-2 to TRBJ2-7, with unresolved D. CDR1 is SGHTA and CDR2 is FQGNSA in the germline V gene. CDR3 length: 14 amino acids. V dropped 5 bases and J dropped 0 bases, with 11 bases sitting between them. The CDR3, as DNA: TGTGCCAGCAGCCCCCGGAAGAGCTCCTACGAGCAGTACTTC. The encoded protein is CASSPRKSSYEQYF. Together with reference TRBV7-2 and TRBJ2-7, the CDR3 gives the full variable domain: GAGVSQSPSNKVTEKGKDVELRCDPISGHTALYWYRQSLGQGLEFLIYFQGNSAPDKSGLPSDRFSAERTGGSVSTLTIQRTQQEDSAVYLCASSPRKSSYEQYFGPGTRLTVT.

The chain links TRBV7-2 to TRBJ1-4; unclear D gene. The CDR3 length is 13 residues. V was clipped by 3 bases and J by 12 bases, with 14 bases between them. Germline V gene data show CDR1 as SGHTA and CDR2 as FQGNSA. The CDR3 DNA reads as TGTGCCAGCAGCTTGGTGGCGGGAGGAGAACTGTTTTTT. Translating gives CASSLVAGGELFF.

The sample holds many counts of this clonotype. The CDR3 region is CASSRDPSTDTQYF. The CDR3 DNA follows: TGTGCCAGCAGCCGGGACCCCAGCACAGATACGCAGTATTTT. This chain joins TRBV7-2 and TRBJ2-3, with D possibly called TRBD1 or TRBD2 (5 bases each). The CDR3 extends over 14 amino acids. Trimming removed 5 bases from V and 0 bases from J, with 9 bases in between. The germline V gene encodes CDR1 SGHTA and CDR2 FQGNSA.

This clonotype was observed many times. The CDR3 nucleotides are TGCAGTGCTAGAGAGGGTTGGGAGCAGTTCTTC. It encodes CSAREGWEQFF. The chain employs TRBV20-1 and TRBJ2-1; D gene ambiguous. Germline assignment: CDR1 DFQATT and CDR2 SNEGSKA (reference sequence). The CDR3 has 11 amino acids. V lost 0 bases to trimming and J lost 10 bases, with 7 bases between them.

This clonotype was observed many times. The chain combines TRBV20-1 with TRBJ2-7, with D perhaps TRBD2 (6 bases). This CDR3 has 13 amino acids. V was clipped by 5 bases and J by 0 bases, with 11 bases between them. The V gene's germline CDR1 is DFQATT and CDR2 SNEGSKA (reference sequence). The CDR3 nucleotides read TGCAGTGCTTACAGCGGGTCCTCCTACGAGCAGTACTTC. Translation: CSAYSGSSYEQYF.

This clonotype was seen many times. The chain recombines TRBV19 with TRBJ2-2; no reliable D call. The CDR3 runs 14 residues. From germline, CDR1 is LNHDA and CDR2 SQIVND (reference sequence). V shed 7 bases and J shed 6 bases, with 15 bases lying between them. The CDR3 spells CASTPLALAGELFF. DNA for the CDR3: TGTGCCAGTACCCCCCTCGCTCTTGCCGGGGAGCTGTTTTTT.

A word on this clonotype: A much bigger clone sits one base away, suggesting this may be a read error. The chain has TRBV7-6 and TRBJ2-5, with TRBD2 matching over 7 bases. Germline CDR1 is SGHVS and CDR2 is FNYEAQ. CDR3 size: 17 residues. In nucleotides, the CDR3 is TGTGCCAGCAGCTTAATCCGAGTAGCGGGTCAGGCAGAGACCCAGCACTTC. Its protein is CASSLIRVAGQAETQHF.

In its sample, this clonotype was seen many times. This chain uses TRBV24-1 with TRBJ2-1, with 9 bases lining up with TRBD1. V lost 4 bases and J lost 6; bases outside the gene matches: 12. The germline V gene has CDR1 KGHDR and CDR2 SFDVKD. This CDR3 is 17 amino acids long. Written as DNA, the CDR3 is TGTGCCACCAGTGACTCCTTCGCCGGGACAGGGCCCAATGAGCAGTTCTTC. It is translated as CATSDSFAGTGPNEQFF.

This clonotype has a handful of counts. V usage is TRBV20-1 and J usage is TRBJ2-2; D is tentatively TRBD1 or TRBD2 (5 bases each). CDR3 length: 13 amino acids. CDR1 DFQATT and CDR2 SNEGSKA come from the germline V gene (reference sequence). Trimming shortened V by 5 bases and J by 1 base, and 8 bases separated the two germline ends. CDR3: CSAGGLNTGELFF. The CDR3 DNA is TGCAGTGCTGGGGGTTTGAACACCGGGGAGCTGTTTTTT.